The rows below give T cell receptor beta chains drawn from one sample of a study of identical twins. In TCRdb, the 5' RACE reads were re-called with MiXCR into one record per CDR3 protein. This table holds 510,000 or so distinct CDR3 sequences, 13% to 15% found once. These data were also filed under a second study, of yellow fever vaccine responses in identical twins.

Sequences were obtained from CD4+ T cells sorted from blood. These receptors were collected from a young woman in good health. Both conserved end residues are part of each CDR3. Fields, in order: CDR3 length, V gene, J gene, CDR3 protein.

>15|TRBV7-8|TRBJ2-3
CASSLYGDSTDTQYF
>12|TRBV20-1|TRBJ2-7
CSARRDRGEQYF
>12|TRBV24-1|TRBJ2-1
CATSAPYNEQFF
>16|TRBV20-1|TRBJ1-3
CSARKPGTGVGNTIYF
>15|TRBV20-1|TRBJ2-3
CSASIASASTDTQYF
>14|TRBV19|TRBJ1-2
CASKDRTVAYGYTF
>14|TRBV3-1|TRBJ1-1
CASSQGTGYTEAFF
>15|TRBV28|TRBJ2-7
CASSLFSAGGYEQYF
>13|TRBV3-1|TRBJ2-1
CASSQDLWNEQFF
>15|TRBV5-5|TRBJ2-1
CASSSRGSSYNEQFF
>12|TRBV10-3|TRBJ1-6
CAVGQGNSPLHF
>12|TRBV7-9|TRBJ2-1
CASSPPGNEQFF
>13|TRBV20-1|TRBJ1-5
CSYQGRGDQHQHF
>13|TRBV12-3/TRBV12-4|TRBJ2-3
CASNLLGTDTQYF
>15|TRBV14|TRBJ2-3
CASSQVSQSTDTQYF
>16|TRBV28|TRBJ1-4
CASSLSPNFLNEKLFF
>16|TRBV12-3/TRBV12-4|TRBJ2-1
CASIATGTSEYNEQFF
>18|TRBV7-3|TRBJ2-1
CASSSGTSGTSSYNEQFF
>15|TRBV7-6|TRBJ2-2
CASSLARGYTGELFF
>15|TRBV7-6|TRBJ2-1
CASSFTQPSYNEQFF
>15|TRBV12-3/TRBV12-4|TRBJ2-2
CASSYRGRASGELFF
>17|TRBV5-1|TRBJ2-1
CASSLAGTSGRRNEQFF
>18|TRBV6-1|TRBJ2-1
CASSGLAGLAGIYNEQFF
>13|TRBV29-1|TRBJ1-1
CSVEGGMNTEAFF
>15|TRBV10-3|TRBJ2-5
CAASRLAGNQETQYF
>13|TRBV20-1|TRBJ1-6
CSAWTSYNSPLHF
>15|TRBV15|TRBJ2-7
CATSRVDSGSYEQYF
>17|TRBV11-2|TRBJ2-2
CASSPTVAGTRTGELFF
>14|TRBV20-1|TRBJ2-1
CSARAGTGYNEQFF
>13|TRBV6-6|TRBJ2-7
CASTPGHSYEQYF
>18|TRBV18|TRBJ2-2
CASSPLAGTGRATGELFF
>13|TRBV16|TRBJ2-5
CASSQGSQETQYF
>15|TRBV4-2|TRBJ2-3
CASSQGTESTDTQYF
>15|TRBV20-1|TRBJ2-3
CSARDPRGSTDTQYF
>13|TRBV7-2|TRBJ1-2
CASSRRDIQGYTF
>15|TRBV9|TRBJ2-5
CASSTLSGPQETQYF
>13|TRBV12-5|TRBJ2-7
CASGLVTAGEQYF
>13|TRBV7-3|TRBJ2-2
CASRYLDTGELFF
>16|TRBV12-3/TRBV12-4|TRBJ2-2
CASIQSGPRGPGELFF
>15|TRBV6-5|TRBJ1-2
CASSHGNPGRYGYTF
>17|TRBV2|TRBJ1-5
CASRGTGRGYSNQPQHF
>18|TRBV28|TRBJ2-7
CASSFSIWREGRSYEQYF
>14|TRBV29-1|TRBJ2-7
CSVNPRAGVGEQYF
>13|TRBV28|TRBJ2-7
CASSFGLAWEQYF
>14|TRBV6-1|TRBJ2-1
CASTSRFWGNEQFF
>16|TRBV14|TRBJ1-2
CASSSGTKGTNYGYTF
>14|TRBV7-2|TRBJ2-4
CASSLGGRGNIQYF
>14|TRBV5-1|TRBJ2-1
CASSPDQTYNEQFF
>12|TRBV5-1|TRBJ2-3
CASSSGADTQYF
>14|TRBV2|TRBJ2-1
CASSERNLNNEQFF
>14|TRBV3-1|TRBJ1-1
CASRGGGLNTEAFF
>15|TRBV5-1|TRBJ2-7
CASSTALAEAYEQYF
>15|TRBV5-1|TRBJ1-4
CASSLALGQIEKLFF
>14|TRBV20-1|TRBJ1-6
CSARARVLGSPLHF
>17|TRBV7-2|TRBJ2-4
CASSPQVEALAKNIQYF
>14|TRBV11-1|TRBJ1-6
CASSLPGMRSPLHF
>13|TRBV15|TRBJ1-1
CATMGQGATEAFF
>13|TRBV7-2|TRBJ2-7
CASSLLGGDEQYF
>17|TRBV10-1|TRBJ2-2
CASSVALNEGGTGELFF
>14|TRBV9|TRBJ2-3
CASSERLAGDTQYF